The 27 T cell receptor beta chains listed next were all sequenced from one sample in a study of blood T cells in healthy people across ages. Next came a second PCR, run for about 6 to 12 cycles, which used a sample-barcoded 5' primer along with a J-beta primer mix. TCRdb re-called the 5' RACE reads with MiXCR, one entry per CDR3 protein. The table shows approximately 800,000 distinct CDR3 sequences, with approximately 24% occurring only once. These same data were also listed under a study on T cells of mothers and their children.

What was sequenced was blood. Every receptor here comes from a boy between 5 and 17 years old in good health.

This clonotype was detected a few times. The chain is built from TRBV4-2 and TRBJ1-1; TRBD1 aligns across 9 bases. This CDR3 spans 16 amino acids. With 0 bases clipped from V and 1 base from J, the junction kept 3 bases outside the gene matches. The germline V gene has CDR1 LGHNA and CDR2 YNFKEQ. This chain's CDR3 is CASSQDRTGENTEAFF. In nucleotides, the CDR3 is TGTGCCAGCAGCCAAGATCGGACAGGGGAGAACACTGAAGCTTTCTTT.

The chain combines TRBV6-6 with TRBJ2-5; no firm D call. The DNA end lines up better with TRBJ2-7; the J call may be wrong. Per germline, CDR1 MNHNY and CDR2 SVGAGI (reference sequence). The CDR3 consists of 12 residues. In DNA, the CDR3 is TGTGCCAGCATTGGGCGGACCTACGAGCAGTACTTC. Amino acid sequence: CASIGRTYEQYF.

This clonotype has just a few counts. CDR3: CASSQDYPGKGYGYTF. The CDR3 region has the DNA TGCGCCAGCAGCCAAGATTACCCGGGAAAGGGCTATGGCTACACCTTC. The chain carries TRBV4-1 and TRBJ1-2; D unclear. Germline values: CDR1 MGHRA, CDR2 YSYEKL. V was shortened by 0 bases and J by 4 bases, with 15 bases between the two germline ends. CDR3 length: 16 residues.

The chain employs TRBV6-6 and TRBJ2-7; 8 bases agree with TRBD1. CDR1 and CDR2 from the germline V gene are MNHNY and SVGAGI (reference sequence). Trimming removed 5 bases from V and 0 bases from J; junction bases left unmatched: 3. This CDR3 comprises 14 residues. The CDR3 spells CASSKDRDSYEQYF. DNA for the CDR3: TGTGCCAGCAGTAAGGACAGGGACTCCTACGAGCAGTACTTC.

Only a few counts were recorded for this clonotype. V and J are TRBV29-1 and TRBJ2-5, with 10 bases matching TRBD1. The J call is uncertain, as TRBJ2-7 better fits the DNA end. The CDR3 sequence is 14 residues long. CDR1 SQVTM and CDR2 ANQGSEA come from the germline V gene. The DNA for the CDR3 is TGCAGCGTTGGGGGGAGACAGGGGGCACACGAGCAGTACTTC. Translating it yields CSVGGRQGAHEQYF.

This clonotype was counted between two and nine times. The J gene is TRBJ2-1, the V gene TRBV3-1; 8 bases map to TRBD2. Germline V gene lookup returns CDR1 LGHDT and CDR2 YNNKEL (reference sequence). The CDR3 extends over 12 amino acids. Unmatched junction bases numbered 3, after V lost 0 bases and J lost 14 bases. The CDR3 sequence: CASSQDRGGEFF. CDR3 bases: TGTGCCAGCAGCCAAGATCGGGGGGGAGAGTTCTTC.

V gene TRBV7-3 combines with J gene TRBJ2-5; no firm D call. V lost 2 bases, J lost 4 bases, and 14 bases lay in between. The germline gives CDR1 SGHTA, CDR2 FQGTGA. CDR3 length: 15 residues. The CDR3 DNA sequence: TGTGCCAGCAGCTTAGAGCGAGGATGGCCAGAGACCCAGTACTTC. It yields the protein CASSLERGWPETQYF.

This chain joins TRBV20-1 and TRBJ1-4; no firm D call. V was shortened by 3 bases and J by 0 bases, with 8 bases between the two germline ends. Germline CDR1 DFQATT, CDR2 SNEGSKA (reference sequence). CDR3 length: 14 residues. Here the CDR3 DNA reads TGCAGTGCTAGCTCGGCTGCAACTAATGAAAAACTGTTTTTT. It encodes CSASSAATNEKLFF.

DNA for the CDR3: TGCGCCAGCAGCTCTCGCCTTAGCGGGAAGGGAACAGATACGCAGTATTTT. Its protein product is CASSSRLSGKGTDTQYF. The genes are TRBV4-3 and TRBJ2-3; 8 nucleotides line up with TRBD2. Trimming removed 5 bases from V and 3 bases from J; junction bases left unmatched: 13. The CDR3 is made up of 17 amino acids. Germline CDR1 and CDR2: LGHNA and YSLEER.

The chain combines TRBV28 with TRBJ2-1, with D perhaps being TRBD1 or TRBD2 (5 bases each). The J call may be faulty, since TRBJ2-5 better matches the DNA end. The CDR3 runs to 15 residues. Germline V gives CDR1 MDHEN, CDR2 SYDVKM. The CDR3 coding sequence is TGTGCCAGCAGCAATATGGGGACCCCTAAAGAGACCCAGTACTTC. Translating it yields CASSNMGTPKETQYF.

The rearrangement uses TRBV3-1 and TRBJ1-2; D might be TRBD1 (6 bases). The CDR3 is 14 residues long. The germline V and J ends were trimmed by 4 bases and 1 base, with 10 bases remaining between them. Per germline, CDR1 LGHDT and CDR2 YNNKEL (reference sequence). In DNA, the CDR3 is TGTGCCAGCAGCCGTGACAGGAGTAACTATGGCTACACCTTC. This gives the protein CASSRDRSNYGYTF.

The rearrangement joins TRBV11-2 to TRBJ2-1, with D tentatively TRBD2 (5 bases). With 1 base removed from V and 13 bases from J, the gap between germline ends came to 11 bases. The CDR3 is 12 residues long. Per the germline V gene, CDR1 is SGHAT and CDR2 is FQNNGV. Here the CDR3 reads CASSLVGIPQFF. In DNA form, the CDR3 reads TGTGCCAGCAGCTTAGTCGGGATCCCCCAGTTCTTC.

This chain joins TRBV12-3 or TRBV12-4 and TRBJ1-4, with D tentatively TRBD1 (6 bases). The ends were cut back, 5 bases at V and 5 bases at J, with 15 bases in the middle. The CDR3 spans 15 residues. DNA of the CDR3: TGTGCCAGCAGTCCTCGGGGAGGGGGGAATGAAAAACTGTTTTTT. Translated: CASSPRGGGNEKLFF.

In its sample, this clonotype was seen a few times. V usage is TRBV11-1 and J usage is TRBJ2-1; 8 bases align to TRBD1. This CDR3 spans 16 amino acids. V shed 2 bases and J 0 bases; nucleotides not matched to a gene: 3. Germline V gives CDR1 SGHAT, CDR2 FQDESV (reference sequence). CDR3 amino acids: CASSLNRGVSYNEQFF. The DNA for the CDR3 is TGTGCCAGCAGCTTAAACAGGGGGGTCTCCTACAATGAGCAGTTCTTC.

The V and J genes are TRBV12-3 or TRBV12-4 and TRBJ1-6, with 9 bases identical to TRBD1. This CDR3 contains 14 residues. Trimming removed 6 bases from V and 7 bases from J; junction bases left unmatched: 4. In nucleotides, the CDR3 is TGTGCCAGCAGGACCGGGACAGGGAATTCACCCCTCCACTTT. Translation gives CASRTGTGNSPLHF.

In this sample, this clonotype turned up a few times. The V gene is TRBV5-1, the J gene TRBJ2-1; 11 bases are a match to TRBD2. V trimming: 7 bases; J trimming: 4 bases; junction bases outside the gene matches: 7. CDR1 and CDR2 from the germline V gene are SGHRS and YFSETQ. This CDR3 is 15 amino acids long. The CDR3 sequence is CASALGTSGYNEQFF. The CDR3 DNA follows: TGCGCCAGCGCCCTTGGGACTAGCGGATACAATGAGCAGTTCTTC.

This clonotype has only a few counts. CDR3 coding DNA: TGTGCCAGCAGTTACCCCCAGCGGGGGGGTAAGTCGACCCAGTACTTC. Translating gives CASSYPQRGGKSTQYF. The J gene is TRBJ2-5, the V gene TRBV6-6, with TRBD2 identical over 10 bases. CDR1 and CDR2 (germline): MNHNY, SVGAGI (reference sequence). V trimming: 2 bases; J trimming: 7 bases; junction bases outside the gene matches: 10. The CDR3 is made up of 16 amino acids.

V usage is TRBV10-3 and J usage is TRBJ1-1; no clear D. V shed 7 bases and J shed 11 bases, with 20 bases lying between them. CDR1 and CDR2 from the germline V gene are ENHRY and SYGVKD. The CDR3 extends over 13 amino acids. Here the CDR3 reads CAITPEGVAVAFF. In DNA form, the CDR3 reads TGTGCCATCACACCCGAGGGAGTGGCCGTGGCTTTCTTT.

The rearrangement joins TRBV13 to TRBJ1-2, with D possibly TRBD1 on 5 matching bases. From germline, CDR1 is PRHDT and CDR2 FYEKMQ (reference sequence). Trimming pared 5 bases from V and 4 bases from J, leaving 20 bases between. The CDR3 runs to 16 residues. The DNA for the CDR3 is TGTGCCAGCAGCCCCTCCTGGGGCACAGGATCCTATGGCTACACCTTC. This codes for CASSPSWGTGSYGYTF.

This clonotype has only a few counts. The chain carries TRBV15 and TRBJ2-3, with D uncertain. There are 12 residues in the CDR3. V dropped 5 bases and J dropped 6 bases, with 9 bases sitting between them. The germline V gene encodes CDR1 LNHNV and CDR2 YYDKDF (reference sequence). The CDR3 region has the DNA TGTGCCACCAGCGCGTTCGAGGATACGCAGTATTTT. Its translation: CATSAFEDTQYF.

The chain has TRBV28 and TRBJ2-5; weak D call: TRBD1 (6 bases). V was trimmed by 8 bases and J by 1 base, leaving 11 bases between them. Germline CDR1 and CDR2: MDHEN and SYDVKM. CDR3 length equals 13 residues. The CDR3 bases are TGTGCCAGCCAAAGGACAGTCCAAGAGACCCAGTACTTC. Its translation is CASQRTVQETQYF.

This clonotype was detected many times. The CDR3 nucleotides are TGTGCCAGCAGCCCCGCCGGGACAGGCTCCTACGAGCAGTACTTC. Its translation: CASSPAGTGSYEQYF. This chain joins TRBV7-9 and TRBJ2-7; 8 bases map to TRBD1. This CDR3 contains 15 residues. From germline, CDR1 is SEHNR and CDR2 FQNEAQ (reference sequence). Trimming at V came to 5 bases and at J to 0 bases, leaving 6 bases not matched to a gene.

The V call is TRBV6-1, the J call TRBJ2-5, with a weak D call TRBD2 (6 bases). CDR3 length: 14 amino acids. Trimming took 5 bases from V and 5 from J, leaving 15 bases between them. Germline CDR1 is MNHNS and CDR2 is SASEGT. The CDR3 region has the DNA TGTGCCAGCAGTAAAGGGGACTTGGACGAGACCCAGTACTTC. This encodes CASSKGDLDETQYF.

CDR3 sequence (DNA): TGCAGTGCTAGAGATTATGGGGAGAACACCGGGGAGCTGTTTTTT. The encoded protein is CSARDYGENTGELFF. This chain links TRBV20-1 with TRBJ2-2; D call uncertain. The germline V and J ends were trimmed by 0 bases and 1 base, with 9 bases remaining between them. In germline, CDR1 is DFQATT, CDR2 SNEGSKA (reference sequence). The CDR3 totals 15 residues.

V is TRBV9 and J is TRBJ2-1, with D uncertain. Germline V gene data show CDR1 as SGDLS and CDR2 as YYNGEE. The CDR3 is 14 residues long. V gave up 0 bases and J gave up 3 bases, with 7 bases separating them. CDR3 DNA sequence: TGTGCCAGCAGCGTAGGGCGGTTCTACAATGAGCAGTTCTTC. Translating gives CASSVGRFYNEQFF.

This clonotype occurred a few times. The chain has TRBV9 and TRBJ2-7, with 7 nucleotides matching TRBD1. Germline V gene lookup returns CDR1 SGDLS and CDR2 YYNGEE. V lost 0 bases and J lost 3; bases outside the gene matches: 6. The CDR3 is 15 residues long. The CDR3 bases are TGTGCCAGCAGCGTAGGGGAGACAGGGCTCTACGAGCAGTACTTC. Residues: CASSVGETGLYEQYF.

Only one count was recorded for this clonotype. The gene calls are TRBV29-1 and TRBJ2-3, with 11 bases matching TRBD1. Germline CDR1 is SQVTM and CDR2 is ANQGSEA. The V gene end was trimmed by 6 bases and the J gene end by 6 bases; junction bases not matched to a gene: 5. The CDR3 has 13 residues. CDR3 nucleotides: TGCAGCGTATCCGGGACAGGGGGTGATACGCAGTATTTT. The encoded protein is CSVSGTGGDTQYF.